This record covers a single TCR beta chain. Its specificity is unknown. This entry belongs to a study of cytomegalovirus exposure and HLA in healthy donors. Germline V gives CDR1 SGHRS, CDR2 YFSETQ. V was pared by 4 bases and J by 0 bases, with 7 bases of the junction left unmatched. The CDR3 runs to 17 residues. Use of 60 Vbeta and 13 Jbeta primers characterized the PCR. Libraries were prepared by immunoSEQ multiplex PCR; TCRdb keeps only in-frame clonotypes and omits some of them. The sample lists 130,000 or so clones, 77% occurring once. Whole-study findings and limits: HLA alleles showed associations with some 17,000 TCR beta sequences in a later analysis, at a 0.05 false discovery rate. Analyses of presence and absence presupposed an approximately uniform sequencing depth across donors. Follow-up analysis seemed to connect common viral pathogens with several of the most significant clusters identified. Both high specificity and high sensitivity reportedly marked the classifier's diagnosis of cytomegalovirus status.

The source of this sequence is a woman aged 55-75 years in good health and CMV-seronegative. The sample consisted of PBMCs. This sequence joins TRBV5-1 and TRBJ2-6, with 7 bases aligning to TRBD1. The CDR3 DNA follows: TGCGCCAGCAGCCTGGGACAGATTAACTCTGGGGCCAACGTCCTGACTTTC. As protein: CASSLGQINSGANVLTF.